The 25 T cell receptor beta chains listed next were all sequenced from one sample in a study of blood T cell repertoires in COVID-19. Data came from immunoSEQ multiplex PCR; TCRdb stores just in-frame clones and leaves some out. Of around 160,000 clones listed, over 75% are singletons. Sequencing was performed on PBMCs or T cells enriched from blood (not recorded which). These receptors came from a man aged 35 to 55 who had recovered from COVID-19.

The chain combines TRBV7-3 with TRBJ2-3; 9 bases align to TRBD2. V trimming: 5 bases; J trimming: 1 base; junction bases outside the gene matches: 13. The CDR3 consists of 18 residues. Germline loops: CDR1 SGHTA, CDR2 FQGTGA. The CDR3 nucleotides read TGTGCCAGCAGCCAGACCGCAGATAGCGGGGGACGCACAGATACGCAGTATTTT. The encoded protein is CASSQTADSGGRTDTQYF.

This chain joins TRBV5-1 and TRBJ2-7; TRBD2 matches at 10 bases. Germline CDR1 and CDR2: SGHRS and YFSETQ. CDR3 size: 15 residues. J lost 5 bases, V lost 4 bases, and 9 bases had no gene match. CDR3 loop: CASSPTSGGADEQYV. In DNA, the CDR3 is TGCGCCAGCAGCCCTACGAGCGGGGGGGCCGACGAGCAGTACGTC.

The rearrangement uses TRBV9 and TRBJ1-2; no clear D gene. The CDR3 has 14 residues. Trimming took off 4 bases at V and 0 bases at J, with 10 bases between the two ends. The germline CDR1 and CDR2 sequences are SGDLS and YYNGEE. The CDR3 coding sequence is TGTGCCAGCAGCTCTGTATTTTCTAACTATGGCTACACCTTC. This encodes CASSSVFSNYGYTF. The full variable domain, rest sourced from reference TRBV9 and TRBJ1-2, is DSGVTQTPKHLITATGQRVTLRCSPRSGDLSVYWYQQSLDQGLQFLIQYYNGEERAKGNILERFSAQQFPDLHSELNLSSLELGDSALYFCASSSVFSNYGYTFGSGTRLTVV.

The chain is built from TRBV7-3 and TRBJ1-6; a possible D gene is TRBD1 (6 bases). There are 14 residues in the CDR3. Between the trimmed V and J ends, which lost 1 base and 10 bases, there was a span of 11 bases. CDR1 is SGHTA and CDR2 is FQGTGA in the germline V gene. CDR3 region: CASSLMPGDSPLHF. CDR3 nucleotides: TGTGCCAGCAGCTTAATGCCAGGGGACTCACCCCTCCACTTT.

The CDR3 reads CASKRLAGTDTQYF. The CDR3 region has the DNA TGTGCCAGCAAAAGACTAGCGGGGACAGATACGCAGTATTTT. V is TRBV27 and J is TRBJ2-3; 11 nucleotides align to TRBD2. Trimming removed 7 bases from V and 3 bases from J; junction bases left unmatched: 3. The CDR3 runs 14 residues. The germline V gene encodes CDR1 MNHEY and CDR2 SMNVEV (reference sequence).

This chain joins TRBV5-6 and TRBJ1-2; 7 bases agree with TRBD1. The germline gives CDR1 SGHDT, CDR2 YYEEEE. The ends lost 5 bases at V and 4 bases at J; junction bases unmatched: 2. The CDR3 sequence is 12 residues long. DNA of the CDR3: TGTGCCAGCAGAAGACAGGGCTATGGCTACACCTTC. This encodes CASRRQGYGYTF.

This clone occurred a few times. The chain joins TRBV5-1 to TRBJ2-3; 7 bases fit TRBD2. Germline CDR1 SGHRS, CDR2 YFSETQ. This CDR3 comprises 12 residues. V dropped 7 bases and J dropped 3; count of bases not matched to a gene: 2. The CDR3 nucleotides read TGCGCCAGCGGGGAGGGGACAGATACGCAGTATTTT. Residues: CASGEGTDTQYF.

The chain employs TRBV23-1 and TRBJ2-1; 8 positions agree with TRBD1. TRBV23-1 counts as an open reading frame of uncertain function. This CDR3 contains 14 residues. The V gene end was trimmed by 9 bases and the J gene end by 7 bases; junction bases not matched to a gene: 11. CDR3 in DNA: TGCGCCAGACAGGGGGGACGGGTTAGGAATGAGCAGTTCTTC. Protein: CARQGGRVRNEQFF.

The chain uses TRBV10-1 and TRBJ2-1; D might be TRBD2 (6 bases). This CDR3 has 16 residues. Looked up from germline, CDR1 is WNHNN and CDR2 is SYGVQD (reference sequence). V lost 6 bases and J 0 bases, leaving 15 bases between the germline ends. CDR3 sequence: CASSEQLGGSYNEQFF. The CDR3 DNA reads as TGCGCCAGCAGCGAACAATTGGGGGGCTCCTACAATGAGCAGTTCTTC.

The V gene is TRBV5-6, the J gene TRBJ2-3, with D hard to call. This CDR3 has 13 amino acids. Trimming shortened V by 3 bases and J by 14 bases, and 19 bases separated the two germline ends. Germline V gene data show CDR1 as SGHDT and CDR2 as YYEEEE. CDR3 protein: CASSSRRSGMRYF. The CDR3 DNA reads as TGTGCCAGCAGCTCGAGACGGTCAGGCATGCGGTATTTT.

The rearrangement joins TRBV5-1 to TRBJ1-1; no firm D call. The length of the CDR3 is 15 residues. Germline V CDR1 and CDR2: SGHRS, YFSETQ. Trimming stripped 0 bases from V and 5 bases from J, with 14 bases between. The CDR3 here is CASSLGSTGVTEAFF. In nucleotides, the CDR3 is TGCGCCAGCAGCTTGGGGTCAACGGGAGTGACTGAAGCTTTCTTT.

This rearrangement joins TRBV7-9 to TRBJ1-5; the D is unclear. This CDR3 spans 14 amino acids. Germline V gene data show CDR1 as SEHNR and CDR2 as FQNEAQ (reference sequence). V lost 7 bases and J lost 5, with 15 bases in between. CDR3 region: CASTLSGYDQPQHF. DNA of the CDR3: TGTGCCAGCACTCTCTCGGGGTACGATCAGCCCCAGCATTTT.

V usage is TRBV27 and J usage is TRBJ1-1; no clear D gene. Looked up from germline, CDR1 is MNHEY and CDR2 is SMNVEV (reference sequence). V was clipped by 4 bases and J by 7 bases, with 16 bases between them. CDR3 length: 14 amino acids. The CDR3 sequence: CASSYSGYSLEAFF. DNA of the CDR3: TGTGCCAGCAGTTATTCGGGTTATAGCCTTGAAGCTTTCTTT.

V is TRBV5-4 and J is TRBJ1-2, with TRBD1 matching 9 bases. The germline V gene encodes CDR1 SGHNT and CDR2 YYREEE (reference sequence). The V segment lost 4 bases and the J segment 4 bases; nucleotides outside the gene matches: 8. The CDR3 has 15 amino acids. Written as DNA, the CDR3 is TGTGCCAGCAGCCCGGGGGGGGGACAGGGCTATGGCTACACCTTC. Residues: CASSPGGGQGYGYTF. Full variable domain (outside the CDR3, taken from reference TRBV5-4 and TRBJ1-2): ETGVTQSPTHLIKTRGQQVTLRCSSQSGHNTVSWYQQALGQGPQFIFQYYREEENGRGNFPPRFSGLQFPNYSSELNVNALELDDSALYLCASSPGGGQGYGYTFGSGTRLTVV.

The CDR3 loop is CAISELDRFSYEQYF. The CDR3 DNA is TGTGCCATCAGTGAGTTAGACAGGTTCTCCTACGAGCAGTACTTC. The chain combines TRBV10-3 with TRBJ2-7; D is possibly TRBD1 (6 bases). This CDR3 contains 15 residues. V was clipped by 1 base and J by 0 bases, with 10 bases between them. Germline V gives CDR1 ENHRY, CDR2 SYGVKD.

This clone was picked up one time. The chain is built from TRBV20-1 and TRBJ2-5; 9 positions match TRBD2. Germline V lookup: CDR1 DFQATT, CDR2 SNEGSKA (reference sequence). This CDR3 spans 16 amino acids. Germline trimming cut 3 bases from V and 5 bases from J; bases unmatched to any gene: 13. CDR3 loop: CSASSYDSTSGETQYF. The CDR3 bases are TGCAGTGCTAGTTCATATGATTCGACTAGCGGTGAGACCCAGTACTTC.

This rearrangement joins TRBV5-1 to TRBJ1-4; D is perhaps TRBD1 (5 bases). The CDR3 has 16 residues. Germline V gene lookup returns CDR1 SGHRS and CDR2 YFSETQ. Trimming removed 4 bases from V and 0 bases from J, with 13 bases in between. The CDR3 spells CASSPLGGTTNEKLFF. The CDR3 DNA reads as TGCGCCAGCAGCCCCCTCGGGGGGACAACTAATGAAAAACTGTTTTTT.

The V and J genes are TRBV5-4 and TRBJ1-6, with 8 nucleotides matching TRBD1. The CDR3 totals 15 residues. J was trimmed by 7 bases and V by 1 base; bases with no gene match: 4. The V gene's germline CDR1 is SGHNT and CDR2 YYREEE (reference sequence). The CDR3 coding sequence is TGTGCCAGCAGCTTGCAGGGGGCTAAAAATTCACCCCTCCACTTT. Amino acids: CASSLQGAKNSPLHF.

The chain couples TRBV19 to TRBJ2-3; tentatively, D is TRBD1 (5 bases). The CDR3 loop spans 12 amino acids. The germline V and J ends were trimmed by 4 bases and 4 bases, with 6 bases remaining between them. The germline V gene encodes CDR1 LNHDA and CDR2 SQIVND (reference sequence). The CDR3 region is CASSTQADTQYF. The CDR3, as DNA: TGTGCCAGTAGTACACAGGCAGATACGCAGTATTTT.

This clone was seen a handful of times. The rearrangement links TRBV19 to TRBJ1-1, with 7 nucleotides matching TRBD1. V lost 8 bases and J lost 1; bases outside the gene matches: 4. The CDR3 is 13 amino acids. Germline-derived CDR1 and CDR2 are LNHDA and SQIVND (reference sequence). CDR3: CASRGQPNTEAFF. The DNA of the CDR3 is TGTGCCAGTCGGGGACAGCCGAACACTGAAGCTTTCTTT.

The gene calls are TRBV5-1 and TRBJ2-5; D is perhaps TRBD2 (7 bases). Germline CDR1 and CDR2: SGHRS and YFSETQ. This CDR3 is 16 amino acids long. V was shortened by 9 bases and J by 5 bases, with 26 bases between the two germline ends. In nucleotides, the CDR3 is TGCGCCACCCACCAGGGGCCAGGGGAGGGGTCGGAGACCCAGTACTTC. Encoded protein: CATHQGPGEGSETQYF. The whole variable domain, filled in from reference TRBV5-1 and TRBJ2-5, reads KAGVTQTPRYLIKTRGQQVTLSCSPISGHRSVSWYQQTPGQGLQFLFEYFSETQRNKGNFPGRFSGRQFSNSRSEMNVSTLELGDSALYLCATHQGPGEGSETQYFGPGTRLLVL.

This rearrangement joins TRBV2 to TRBJ1-4; D not certain. This CDR3 region has 14 residues. With 2 bases removed from V and 7 bases from J, the gap between germline ends came to 11 bases. Germline V gives CDR1 SNHLY, CDR2 FYNNEI. This CDR3 is CASSENYTGEKLFF. CDR3 DNA: TGTGCCAGCAGTGAAAACTATACGGGTGAAAAACTGTTTTTT.

The genes are TRBV19 and TRBJ1-1, with TRBD1 as a possible D gene (5 bases). V was clipped by 1 base and J by 7 bases, with 16 bases between them. Germline CDR1 LNHDA, CDR2 SQIVND (reference sequence). This CDR3 has 15 residues. This CDR3 is CASSIVKIGALEAFF. The CDR3 DNA is TGTGCCAGTAGTATAGTTAAGATAGGGGCCCTTGAAGCTTTCTTT.

This clone was picked up a small number of times. This chain uses TRBV7-3 with TRBJ2-3, with D perhaps TRBD2 (5 bases). The V gene's germline CDR1 is SGHTA and CDR2 FQGTGA. Trimming cost V 3 bases and J 0 bases, with 10 bases left between them. This CDR3 contains 15 residues. In DNA form, the CDR3 reads TGTGCCAGCAGCTTCGGGGTTACTAGCACAGATACGCAGTATTTT. As protein: CASSFGVTSTDTQYF.

The V and J genes are TRBV7-3 and TRBJ1-1, with 7 positions matching TRBD1. Germline V gene sequence: CDR1 SGHTA, CDR2 FQGTGA. The CDR3 length is 12 residues. With 5 bases clipped from V and 8 bases from J, the junction kept 5 bases outside the gene matches. CDR3 residues: CASSNRQGEAFF. The CDR3 nucleotides read TGTGCCAGCAGCAACCGACAGGGAGAAGCTTTCTTT.